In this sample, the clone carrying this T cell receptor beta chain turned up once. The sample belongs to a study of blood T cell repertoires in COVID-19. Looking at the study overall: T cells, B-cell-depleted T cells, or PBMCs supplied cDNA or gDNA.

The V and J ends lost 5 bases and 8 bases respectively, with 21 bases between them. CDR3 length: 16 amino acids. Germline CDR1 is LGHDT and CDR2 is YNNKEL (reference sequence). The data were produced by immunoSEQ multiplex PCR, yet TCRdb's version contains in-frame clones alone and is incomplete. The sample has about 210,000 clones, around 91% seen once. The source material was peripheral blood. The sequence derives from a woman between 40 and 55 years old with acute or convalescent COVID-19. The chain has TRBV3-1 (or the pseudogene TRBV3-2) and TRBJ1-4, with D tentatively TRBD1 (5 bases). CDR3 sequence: CASSSHRGREREKLFF. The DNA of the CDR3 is TGTGCCAGCAGCAGCCACCGGGGGAGGGAGCGGGAAAAACTGTTTTTT.